Shown below are 23 T cell receptor beta chains from a single sample sequenced in a study of T-cell reconstitution after alpha-beta-depleted transplantation in children. TCRbeta library construction was performed incorporating unique molecular identifiers. TCRdb re-called the PCR reads through MiXCR, storing one row per CDR3 protein. The table has 500,000 to 600,000 distinct CDR3 sequences, around 27% seen once. The material was PBMCs, obtained before TCRalphabeta/CD19-depleted stem cell transplant. Receptors were obtained from a boy younger than two with Wiskott-Aldrich syndrome, due to receive a stem cell transplant.

This clonotype came up a few times. The gene calls are TRBV5-1 and TRBJ2-1; 13 bases are a match to TRBD2. Germline V CDR1 and CDR2: SGHRS, YFSETQ. Losses at the gene ends were 3 bases for V and 5 bases for J; bases not matched to a gene: 5. This CDR3 contains 16 residues. The CDR3 nucleotides read TGCGCCAGCAGCTCCCGACTAGCGGGAGGCCACAATGAGCAGTTCTTC. This encodes CASSSRLAGGHNEQFF.

This rearrangement joins TRBV10-2 to TRBJ2-7; 12 nucleotides agree with TRBD2. The CDR3 extends over 14 amino acids. Trimming cost V 6 bases and J 3 bases; bases outside gene matches: 3. Germline V gene data show CDR1 as WSHSY and CDR2 as SAAADI. The CDR3 DNA is TGCGCCAGCAGACTAGCGGGAGGCAACTACGAGCAGTACTTC. As protein: CASRLAGGNYEQYF.

This sequence joins TRBV5-1 and TRBJ2-1; D gene unclear. V gave up 2 bases and J gave up 5 bases, with 14 bases separating them. Germline V lookup: CDR1 SGHRS, CDR2 YFSETQ. This CDR3 has 15 residues. The CDR3: CASSLLSKANNEQFF. Written as DNA, the CDR3 is TGCGCCAGCAGCTTACTTAGCAAAGCGAACAATGAGCAGTTCTTC. The full variable domain, with the rest looked up from reference TRBV5-1 and TRBJ2-1, is KAGVTQTPRYLIKTRGQQVTLSCSPISGHRSVSWYQQTPGQGLQFLFEYFSETQRNKGNFPGRFSGRQFSNSRSEMNVSTLELGDSALYLCASSLLSKANNEQFFGPGTRLTVL.

The J gene is TRBJ2-7, the V gene TRBV20-1; TRBD2 aligns across 8 bases. CDR3 length: 14 residues. Germline CDR1 reads DFQATT; CDR2 reads SNEGSKA (reference sequence). V shed 3 bases and J 6 bases; nucleotides not matched to a gene: 10. DNA of the CDR3: TGCAGTGCTAGTGTAGAAGCGGGAGTTTCCGAGCAGTACTTC. It specifies CSASVEAGVSEQYF.

This clonotype was found a few times. This chain uses TRBV5-1 with TRBJ1-3; no definite D call. Germline V gives CDR1 SGHRS, CDR2 YFSETQ. Trimming cost V 0 bases and J 2 bases, with 9 bases left between them. The length of the CDR3 is 15 residues. CDR3 coding DNA: TGCGCCAGCAGCTTGGGATCCGGGGCTGGAAACACCATATATTTT. Protein sequence: CASSLGSGAGNTIYF. Full variable domain (rest looked up from reference TRBV5-1 and TRBJ1-3): KAGVTQTPRYLIKTRGQQVTLSCSPISGHRSVSWYQQTPGQGLQFLFEYFSETQRNKGNFPGRFSGRQFSNSRSEMNVSTLELGDSALYLCASSLGSGAGNTIYFGEGSWLTVV.

This clonotype was recorded a few times. The chain combines TRBV29-1 with TRBJ1-2; 7 nucleotides align to TRBD1. Germline V gene data show CDR1 as SQVTM and CDR2 as ANQGSEA. With 4 bases clipped from V and 8 bases from J, the junction kept 13 bases outside the gene matches. This CDR3 is 14 amino acids long. The CDR3 protein is CSVVRQGEFFGYTF. CDR3 sequence (DNA): TGCAGCGTTGTACGACAGGGAGAGTTCTTCGGCTACACCTTC. The full variable domain, rest sourced from reference TRBV29-1 and TRBJ1-2, is SAVISQKPSRDICQRGTSLTIQCQVDSQVTMMFWYRQQPGQSLTLIATANQGSEATYESGFVIDKFPISRPNLTFSTLTVSNMSPEDSSIYLCSVVRQGEFFGYTFGSGTRLTVV.

The rearrangement links TRBV5-1 to TRBJ1-1; a possible D gene is TRBD1 (6 bases). Trimming stripped 4 bases from V and 5 bases from J, with 12 bases between. This CDR3 has 13 residues. Per germline, CDR1 SGHRS and CDR2 YFSETQ. Written as DNA, the CDR3 is TGCGCCAGCAGCCCGCAGGGGATGACTGAAGCTTTCTTT. Its translation: CASSPQGMTEAFF.

This clonotype has only a few counts. V gene TRBV6-1 combines with J gene TRBJ1-1, with 7 bases fitting TRBD1. The CDR3 consists of 15 residues. The V gene end was trimmed by 2 bases and the J gene end by 0 bases; junction bases not matched to a gene: 3. Germline V gene data show CDR1 as MNHNS and CDR2 as SASEGT. As DNA, the CDR3 is TGTGCCAGCAGTGAACCCGGGACAGTGAACACTGAAGCTTTCTTT. Protein: CASSEPGTVNTEAFF.

J is TRBJ2-7 and V is TRBV27; perhaps TRBD2 as D (6 bases). The V gene's germline CDR1 is MNHEY and CDR2 SMNVEV (reference sequence). The length of the CDR3 is 14 residues. V was pared by 6 bases and J by 7 bases, with 19 bases between. CDR3 region: CASRRLDPFREQYF. DNA of the CDR3: TGTGCCAGCAGGAGACTAGATCCCTTCCGGGAGCAGTACTTC.

This clonotype was detected only a few times. V and J are TRBV10-3 and TRBJ1-1, with D hard to call. Trimming removed 4 bases at V and 4 bases at J, with 10 bases between. Germline values: CDR1 ENHRY, CDR2 SYGVKD. The CDR3 loop spans 13 amino acids. The CDR3, as DNA: TGTGCCATCAGTGTGAAGGGAGGCACTGAAGCTTTCTTT. The encoded protein is CAISVKGGTEAFF.

This clonotype was counted a few times. The V and J genes are TRBV10-3 and TRBJ2-5, with D perhaps TRBD2 (6 bases). The CDR3 has 18 residues. Trimming took 3 bases from V and 5 from J, leaving 25 bases between them. From germline, CDR1 is ENHRY and CDR2 SYGVKD. In nucleotides, the CDR3 is TGTGCCATCAGTGAAACCCTGGTAGACGGGAGTGATGATGAGACCCAGTACTTC. Translated, it gives CAISETLVDGSDDETQYF.

The CDR3 loop is CASRLIQGANSPLHF. DNA for the CDR3: TGTGCCAGCAGATTAATCCAAGGGGCTAATTCACCCCTCCACTTT. The V gene is TRBV6-5, the J gene TRBJ1-6, with D perhaps matching TRBD1 (5 bases). Germline CDR1 and CDR2: MNHEY and SVGAGI. V was shortened by 6 bases and J by 6 bases, with 15 bases between the two germline ends. This CDR3 spans 15 amino acids.

The chain is built from TRBV12-3 or TRBV12-4 and TRBJ1-4; 8 bases are a match to TRBD1. The CDR3 loop spans 13 amino acids. The V segment lost 5 bases and the J segment 8 bases; nucleotides outside the gene matches: 4. The CDR3 DNA reads TGTGCCAGCAGTCGACAGGGGTGGGAAAAACTGTTTTTT. Translated, it gives CASSRQGWEKLFF.

This clonotype was counted between two and nine times. The rearrangement uses TRBV5-1 and TRBJ2-2; D not resolved. Germline V CDR1 and CDR2: SGHRS, YFSETQ. The CDR3 covers 15 residues. V was pared by 0 bases and J by 6 bases, with 12 bases between. CDR3 sequence reads: CASSLVPVYPGELFF. The CDR3 bases are TGCGCCAGCAGCTTGGTCCCGGTGTATCCCGGGGAGCTGTTTTTT.

The chain employs TRBV15 and TRBJ1-4; D is unclear. Germline V lookup: CDR1 LNHNV, CDR2 YYDKDF (reference sequence). V was trimmed by 0 bases and J by 8 bases, leaving 4 bases between them. CDR3 length: 12 residues. The chain's CDR3 is CATSREGEKLFF. The CDR3 bases are TGTGCCACCAGCAGAGAAGGCGAAAAACTGTTTTTT.

The chain couples TRBV21-1 to TRBJ2-4; the table gives TRBD1 as D, unverified against the DNA. TRBV21-1 is marked as a pseudogene. CDR3 length equals 18 residues. The CDR3 DNA sequence: TGTGCCAGCAGCAGATACCTGGACAGCTTTTTATCCAAAAACATTCAGTACTTC. It translates to CASSRYLDSFLSKNIQYF.

This clonotype showed up just a few times. This chain joins TRBV19 and TRBJ1-2; no firm D call. Deletions cut 3 bases from V and 8 bases from J, with 16 bases between. This CDR3 comprises 14 residues. Per the germline V gene, CDR1 is LNHDA and CDR2 is SQIVND (reference sequence). Here the CDR3 reads CASSIVGPPGGYTF. The CDR3 nucleotides read TGTGCCAGTAGTATCGTCGGCCCTCCGGGCGGCTACACCTTC.

This clonotype was seen more than once but under ten times. This chain links TRBV5-5 with TRBJ1-2, with TRBD1 identical over 9 bases. There are 16 residues in the CDR3. Germline values: CDR1 SGHKS, CDR2 YYEKEE (reference sequence). V dropped 4 bases and J dropped 2; count of bases not matched to a gene: 9. This CDR3 is CASSPTGTGNNYGYTF. DNA of the CDR3: TGTGCCAGCAGCCCGACCGGGACAGGGAACAACTATGGCTACACCTTC.

The chain couples TRBV11-1 to TRBJ2-1; D gene ambiguous. The V end lost 8 bases, the J end lost 2 bases, and 10 bases lay between the germline ends. This CDR3 comprises 13 residues. Per the germline V gene, CDR1 is SGHAT and CDR2 is FQDESV (reference sequence). The CDR3 spells CASRRSTYNEQFF. The CDR3 bases are TGTGCCAGCCGCCGGTCTACCTACAATGAGCAGTTCTTC.

This clonotype has a handful of counts. The chain couples TRBV5-1 to TRBJ2-2, with D hard to call. The V end lost 0 bases, the J end lost 4 bases, and 13 bases lay between the germline ends. Germline V gene data show CDR1 as SGHRS and CDR2 as YFSETQ. CDR3 size: 16 residues. Here the CDR3 reads CASSLVSAWVTGELFF. The CDR3 region has the DNA TGCGCCAGCAGCTTGGTCTCAGCGTGGGTCACCGGGGAGCTGTTTTTT.

A few counts support this clonotype. This chain joins TRBV20-1 and TRBJ2-1; 13 nucleotides line up with TRBD2. Unmatched junction bases numbered 6, after V lost 1 base and J lost 3 bases. Germline V gene data show CDR1 as DFQATT and CDR2 as SNEGSKA (reference sequence). This CDR3 contains 17 residues. The CDR3 protein is CSARGTSGSRSYNEQFF. The DNA of the CDR3 is TGCAGTGCTAGAGGGACTAGCGGGAGTAGAAGCTACAATGAGCAGTTCTTC.

V usage is TRBV5-1 and J usage is TRBJ2-1; tentatively, D is TRBD2 (6 bases). From germline, CDR1 is SGHRS and CDR2 YFSETQ. With 4 bases removed from V and 0 bases from J, the gap between germline ends came to 23 bases. The CDR3 runs 19 residues. This CDR3 reads CASSLLGFGGLSSYNEQFF. The CDR3 DNA reads TGCGCCAGCAGCCTACTAGGGTTCGGGGGATTGAGCTCCTACAATGAGCAGTTCTTC.

This chain connects TRBV5-4 to TRBJ2-1, with D maybe TRBD2 (6 bases). CDR3 size: 15 residues. V gave up 5 bases and J gave up 9 bases, with 21 bases separating them. Per the germline V gene, CDR1 is SGHNT and CDR2 is YYREEE (reference sequence). The CDR3 loop is CASRPGSSVGSEQFF. The CDR3, as DNA: TGTGCCAGCAGACCCGGCTCTAGCGTTGGGTCTGAGCAGTTCTTC.